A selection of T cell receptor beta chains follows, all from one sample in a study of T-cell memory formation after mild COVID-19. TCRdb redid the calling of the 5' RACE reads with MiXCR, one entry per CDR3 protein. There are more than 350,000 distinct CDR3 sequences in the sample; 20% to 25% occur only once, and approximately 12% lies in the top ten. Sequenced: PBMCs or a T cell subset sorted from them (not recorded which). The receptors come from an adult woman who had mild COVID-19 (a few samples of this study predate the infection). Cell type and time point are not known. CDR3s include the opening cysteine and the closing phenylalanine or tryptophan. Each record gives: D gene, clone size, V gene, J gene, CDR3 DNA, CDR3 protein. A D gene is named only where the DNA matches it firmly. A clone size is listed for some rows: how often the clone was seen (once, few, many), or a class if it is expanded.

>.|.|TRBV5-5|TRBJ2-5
TGTGCCAGCAGCGTAAATCAGCAGACGGAGTACTTC
CASSVNQQTEYF
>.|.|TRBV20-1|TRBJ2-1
TGCAGTGCTAGACTAGAAAGTGAGTTCTTC
CSARLESEFF
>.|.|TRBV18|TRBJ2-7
TGTGCCAGCTCACCACCGGGTCGACAGGAGGGTGAGCAGTACTTC
CASSPPGRQEGEQYF
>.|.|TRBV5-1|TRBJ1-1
TGCGCCAGCAGAAGGGACGGAGGGAACACTGAAGCTTTCTTT
CASRRDGGNTEAFF
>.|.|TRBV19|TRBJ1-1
TGTGCCAGTTTCAGCAGGGTACGAGACGGAGCTTTCTTT
CASFSRVRDGAFF
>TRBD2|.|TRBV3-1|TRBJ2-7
TGTGCCAGCAGCCAAGGAAGCGGGGGGCCCTACGAGCAGTACTTC
CASSQGSGGPYEQYF
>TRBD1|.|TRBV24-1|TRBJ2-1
TGTGCCACCCGAGACAGGGGACTCTACAATGAGCAGTTCTTC
CATRDRGLYNEQFF
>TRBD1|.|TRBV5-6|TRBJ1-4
TGTGCCAGCAGCGACGGGACAGCCGGTGACGAAAAACTGTTTTTT
CASSDGTAGDEKLFF
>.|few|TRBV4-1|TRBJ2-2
TGCGCCAGCAGCCAACGGGGCGAGGGAACCGGGGAGCTGTTTTTT
CASSQRGEGTGELFF
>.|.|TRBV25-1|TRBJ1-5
TGTGCCAGCAGTGAATCCGGGACACCCTTTAATTACGGCAATCAGCCCCAGCATTTT
CASSESGTPFNYGNQPQHF
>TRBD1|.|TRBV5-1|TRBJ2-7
TGCGCCAGCAGCCCCGGGACAGCCAACTACGAGCAGTACTTC
CASSPGTANYEQYF
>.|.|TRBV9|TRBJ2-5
TGTGCCAGCAGCACGGGACACCCTCTGCGGGAGACCCAGTACTTC
CASSTGHPLRETQYF
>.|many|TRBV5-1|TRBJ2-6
TGTGCCAGCAGCTTAAGTGGCTCTGGGGCCAACGTCCTGACTTTC
CASSLSGSGANVLTF
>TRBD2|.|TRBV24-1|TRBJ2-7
TGTGCCACCAGTGATTTCGGGGGCCCATTGACTAGCGGGATCTACGAGCAGTACTTC
CATSDFGGPLTSGIYEQYF